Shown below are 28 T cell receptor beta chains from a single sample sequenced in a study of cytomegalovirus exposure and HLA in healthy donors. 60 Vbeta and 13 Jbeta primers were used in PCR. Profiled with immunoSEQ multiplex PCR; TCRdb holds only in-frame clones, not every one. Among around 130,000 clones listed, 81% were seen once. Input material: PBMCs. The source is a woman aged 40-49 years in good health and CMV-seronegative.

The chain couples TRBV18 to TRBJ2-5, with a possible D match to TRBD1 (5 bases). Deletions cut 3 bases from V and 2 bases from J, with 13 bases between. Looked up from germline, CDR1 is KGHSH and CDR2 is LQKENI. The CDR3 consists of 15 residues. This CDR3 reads CASSPQKGIQETQYF. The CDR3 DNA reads TGTGCCAGCTCACCCCAGAAGGGGATTCAAGAGACCCAGTACTTC. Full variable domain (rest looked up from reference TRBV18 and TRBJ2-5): NAGVMQNPRHLVRRRGQEARLRCSPMKGHSHVYWYRQLPEEGLKFMVYLQKENIIDESGMPKERFSAEFPKEGPSILRIQQVVRGDSAAYFCASSPQKGIQETQYFGPGTRLLVL.

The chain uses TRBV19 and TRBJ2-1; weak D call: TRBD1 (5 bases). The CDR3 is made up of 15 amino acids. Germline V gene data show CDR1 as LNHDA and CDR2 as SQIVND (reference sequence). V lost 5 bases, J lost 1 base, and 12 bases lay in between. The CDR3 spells CASSPYRSSYNEQFF. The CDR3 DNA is TGTGCCAGTAGTCCTTACAGGTCATCCTACAATGAGCAGTTCTTC.

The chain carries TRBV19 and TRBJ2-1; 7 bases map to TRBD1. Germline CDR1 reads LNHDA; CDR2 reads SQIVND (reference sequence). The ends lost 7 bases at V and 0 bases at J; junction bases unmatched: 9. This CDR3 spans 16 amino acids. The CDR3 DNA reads TGTGCCAGTACCCTCTGGGCAGGGGGCTCCTACAATGAGCAGTTCTTC. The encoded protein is CASTLWAGGSYNEQFF.

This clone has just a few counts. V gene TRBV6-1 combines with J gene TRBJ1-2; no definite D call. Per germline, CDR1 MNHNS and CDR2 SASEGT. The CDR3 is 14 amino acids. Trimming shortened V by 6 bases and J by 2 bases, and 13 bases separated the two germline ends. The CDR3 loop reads CASSRVEANYGYTF. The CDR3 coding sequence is TGTGCCAGCAGCCGGGTAGAAGCGAACTATGGCTACACCTTC.

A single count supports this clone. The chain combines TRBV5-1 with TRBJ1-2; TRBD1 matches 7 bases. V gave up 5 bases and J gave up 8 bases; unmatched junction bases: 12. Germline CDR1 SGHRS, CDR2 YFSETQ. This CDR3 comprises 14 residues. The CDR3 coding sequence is TGCGCCAGCAGTTCTGTCCAAGGGGGCTTCGGCTACACCTTC. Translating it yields CASSSVQGGFGYTF.

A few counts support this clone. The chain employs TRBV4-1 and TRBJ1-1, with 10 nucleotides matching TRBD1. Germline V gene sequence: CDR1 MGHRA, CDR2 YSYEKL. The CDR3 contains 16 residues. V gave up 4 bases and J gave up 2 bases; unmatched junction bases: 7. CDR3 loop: CASSPTGGWGNTEAFF. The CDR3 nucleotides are TGCGCCAGCAGCCCGACAGGGGGCTGGGGTAACACTGAAGCTTTCTTT.

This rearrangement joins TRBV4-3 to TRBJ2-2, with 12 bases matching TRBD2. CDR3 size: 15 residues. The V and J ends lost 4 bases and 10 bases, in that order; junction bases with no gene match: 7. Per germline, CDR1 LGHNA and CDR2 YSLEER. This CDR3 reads CASSPGLAGNVELFF. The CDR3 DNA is TGCGCCAGCAGCCCAGGACTAGCGGGAAACGTGGAGCTGTTTTTT.

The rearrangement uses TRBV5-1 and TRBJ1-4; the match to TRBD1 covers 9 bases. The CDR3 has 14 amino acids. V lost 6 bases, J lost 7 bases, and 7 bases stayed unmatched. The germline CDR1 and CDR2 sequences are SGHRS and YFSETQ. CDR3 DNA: TGCGCCAGCACTACCGGGACAGGGAGTGAAAAACTGTTTTTT. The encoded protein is CASTTGTGSEKLFF.

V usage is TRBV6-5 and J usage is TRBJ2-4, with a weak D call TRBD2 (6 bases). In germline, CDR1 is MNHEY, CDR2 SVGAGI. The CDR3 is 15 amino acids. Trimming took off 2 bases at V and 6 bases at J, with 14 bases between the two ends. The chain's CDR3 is CASSYQALGGNIQYF. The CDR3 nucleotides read TGTGCCAGCAGTTACCAGGCCCTCGGGGGAAACATTCAGTACTTC.

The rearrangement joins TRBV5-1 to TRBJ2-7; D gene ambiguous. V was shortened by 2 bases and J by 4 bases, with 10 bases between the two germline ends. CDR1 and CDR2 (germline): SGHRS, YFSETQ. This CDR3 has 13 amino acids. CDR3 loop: CASSFPGSYEQYF. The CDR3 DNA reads TGCGCCAGCAGCTTCCCAGGTTCATACGAGCAGTACTTC.

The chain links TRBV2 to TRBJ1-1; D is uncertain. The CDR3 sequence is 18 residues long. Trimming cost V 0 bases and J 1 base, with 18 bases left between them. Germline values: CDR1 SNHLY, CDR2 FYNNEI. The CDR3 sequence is CASSEAVEETGGNTEAFF. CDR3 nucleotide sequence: TGTGCCAGCAGTGAAGCGGTGGAAGAGACTGGAGGGAACACTGAAGCTTTCTTT.

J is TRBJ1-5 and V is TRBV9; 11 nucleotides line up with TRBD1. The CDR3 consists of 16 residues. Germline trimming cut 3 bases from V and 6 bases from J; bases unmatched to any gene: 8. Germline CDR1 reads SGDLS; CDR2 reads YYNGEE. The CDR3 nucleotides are TGTGCCAGCAGCGAGGGGGGGGGACAGGGGGGTCAGCCCCAGCATTTT. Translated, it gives CASSEGGGQGGQPQHF.

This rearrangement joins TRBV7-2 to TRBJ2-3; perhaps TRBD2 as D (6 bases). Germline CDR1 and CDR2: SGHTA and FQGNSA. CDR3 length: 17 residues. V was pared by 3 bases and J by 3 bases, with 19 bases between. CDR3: CASSLRGGGRTTDTQYF. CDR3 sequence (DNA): TGTGCCAGCAGCTTGCGAGGCGGAGGGAGGACGACAGATACGCAGTATTTT. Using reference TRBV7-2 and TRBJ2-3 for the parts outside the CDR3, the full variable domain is GAGVSQSPSNKVTEKGKDVELRCDPISGHTALYWYRQSLGQGLEFLIYFQGNSAPDKSGLPSDRFSAERTGGSVSTLTIQRTQQEDSAVYLCASSLRGGGRTTDTQYFGPGTRLTVL.

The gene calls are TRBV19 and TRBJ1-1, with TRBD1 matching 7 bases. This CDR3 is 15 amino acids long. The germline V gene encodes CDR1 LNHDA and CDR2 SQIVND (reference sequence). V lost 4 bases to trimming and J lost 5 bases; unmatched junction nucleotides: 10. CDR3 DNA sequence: TGTGCCAGTAGTAGTGCCTCAGGGGGAAGAACTGAAGCTTTCTTT. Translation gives CASSSASGGRTEAFF.

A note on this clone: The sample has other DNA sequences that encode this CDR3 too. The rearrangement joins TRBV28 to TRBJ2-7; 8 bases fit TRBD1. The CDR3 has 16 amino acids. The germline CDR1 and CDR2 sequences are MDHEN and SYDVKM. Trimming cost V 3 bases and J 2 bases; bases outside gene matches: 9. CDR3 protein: CASSLHTGGRPYEQYF. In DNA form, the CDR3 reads TGTGCCAGCAGTTTGCACACAGGGGGTCGCCCCTACGAGCAGTACTTC.

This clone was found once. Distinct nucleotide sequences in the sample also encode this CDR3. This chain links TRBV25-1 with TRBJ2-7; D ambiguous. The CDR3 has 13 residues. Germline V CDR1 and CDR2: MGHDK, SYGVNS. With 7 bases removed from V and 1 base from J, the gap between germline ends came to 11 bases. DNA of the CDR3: TGTGCCAGCACGCGTACGAAGTCCTACGAGCAGTACTTC. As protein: CASTRTKSYEQYF.

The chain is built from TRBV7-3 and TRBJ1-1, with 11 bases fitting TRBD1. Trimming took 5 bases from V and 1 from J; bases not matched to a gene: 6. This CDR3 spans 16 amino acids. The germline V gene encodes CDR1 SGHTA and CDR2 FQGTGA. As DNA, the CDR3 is TGTGCCAGCAGCACGGACAGGGGGCGCGGGAACACTGAAGCTTTCTTT. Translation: CASSTDRGRGNTEAFF.

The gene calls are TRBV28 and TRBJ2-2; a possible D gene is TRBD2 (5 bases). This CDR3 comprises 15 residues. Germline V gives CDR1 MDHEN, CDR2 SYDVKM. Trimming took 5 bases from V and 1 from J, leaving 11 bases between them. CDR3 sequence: CASSPPSRNTGELFF. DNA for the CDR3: TGTGCCAGCAGTCCTCCTAGCAGGAACACCGGGGAGCTGTTTTTT.

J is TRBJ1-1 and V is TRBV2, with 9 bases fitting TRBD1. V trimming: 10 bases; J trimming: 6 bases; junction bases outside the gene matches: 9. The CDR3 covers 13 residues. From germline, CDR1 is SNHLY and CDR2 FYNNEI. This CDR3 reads CAITGQGAPEAFF. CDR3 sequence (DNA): TGTGCCATAACGGGACAGGGAGCTCCTGAAGCTTTCTTT.

CDR3 coding DNA: TGCGCCAGCAGCCCCCCCGGCGGGACCTTC. Its translation is CASSPPGGTF. The chain is built from TRBV5-1 and TRBJ1-2; D remains unclear. Germline-derived CDR1 and CDR2 are SGHRS and YFSETQ. Trimming left V 4 bases short and J 14 bases short, with 12 bases between. The CDR3 has 10 amino acids.

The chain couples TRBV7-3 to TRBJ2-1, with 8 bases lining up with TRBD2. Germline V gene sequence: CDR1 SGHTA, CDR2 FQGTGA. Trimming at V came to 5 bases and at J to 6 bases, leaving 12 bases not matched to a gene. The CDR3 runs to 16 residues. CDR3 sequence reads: CASSPTGGAVGNEQFF. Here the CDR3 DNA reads TGTGCCAGCAGCCCGACCGGGGGGGCGGTGGGCAATGAGCAGTTCTTC.

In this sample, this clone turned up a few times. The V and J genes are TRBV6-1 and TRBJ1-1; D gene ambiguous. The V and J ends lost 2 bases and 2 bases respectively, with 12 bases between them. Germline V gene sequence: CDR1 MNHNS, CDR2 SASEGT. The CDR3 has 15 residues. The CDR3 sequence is CASSEFALINTEAFF. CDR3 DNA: TGTGCCAGCAGTGAATTTGCACTGATAAACACTGAAGCTTTCTTT.

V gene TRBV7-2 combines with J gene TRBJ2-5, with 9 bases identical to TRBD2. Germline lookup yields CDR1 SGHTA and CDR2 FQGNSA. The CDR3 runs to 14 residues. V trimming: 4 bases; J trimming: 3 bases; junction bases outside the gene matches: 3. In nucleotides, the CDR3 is TGTGCCAGCAGCTCCGGGACTAGCAAAGAGACCCAGTACTTC. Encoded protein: CASSSGTSKETQYF.

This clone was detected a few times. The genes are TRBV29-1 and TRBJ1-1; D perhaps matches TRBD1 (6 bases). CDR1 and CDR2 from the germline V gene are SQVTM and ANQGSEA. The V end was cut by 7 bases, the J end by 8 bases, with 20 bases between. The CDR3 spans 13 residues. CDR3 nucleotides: TGCAGCGATATACGGGACACCGGACGGGAAGCTTTCTTT. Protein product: CSDIRDTGREAFF.

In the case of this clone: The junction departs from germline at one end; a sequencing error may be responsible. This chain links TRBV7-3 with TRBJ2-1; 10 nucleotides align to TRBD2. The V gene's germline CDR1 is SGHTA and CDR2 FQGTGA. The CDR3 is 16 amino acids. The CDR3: CASSLTPSGGAFEQFF. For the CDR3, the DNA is TGTGCCAGCAGCCTAACCCCCAGCGGGGGGGCCTTTGAGCAGTTCTTC.

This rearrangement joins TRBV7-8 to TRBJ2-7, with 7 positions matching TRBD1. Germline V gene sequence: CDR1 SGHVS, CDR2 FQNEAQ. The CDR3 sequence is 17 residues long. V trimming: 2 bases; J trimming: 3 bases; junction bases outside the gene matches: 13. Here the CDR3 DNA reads TGTGCCAGCAGCTTACGCGTCGGTGGGCAGGGGGACTACGAGCAGTACTTC. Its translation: CASSLRVGGQGDYEQYF.

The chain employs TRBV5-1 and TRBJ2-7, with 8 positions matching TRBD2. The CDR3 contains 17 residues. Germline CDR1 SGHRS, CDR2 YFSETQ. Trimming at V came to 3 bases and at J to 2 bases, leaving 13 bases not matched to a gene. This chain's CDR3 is CASSSRRSGTRTYEQYF. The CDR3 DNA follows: TGCGCCAGCAGCTCCCGACGATCCGGGACTAGGACCTACGAGCAGTACTTC.

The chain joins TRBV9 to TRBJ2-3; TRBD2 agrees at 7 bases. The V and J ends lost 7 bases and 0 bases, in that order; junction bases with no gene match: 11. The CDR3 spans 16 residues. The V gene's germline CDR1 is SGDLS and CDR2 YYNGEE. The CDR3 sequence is CASDSGASPSTDTQYF. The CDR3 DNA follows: TGTGCCAGCGACAGCGGGGCTTCGCCTAGCACAGATACGCAGTATTTT.